Described below is a single T cell receptor (beta chain) sequence and its context. Its antigen is unidentified. A single base separates this from a much larger clone, so it may be a read error. This CDR3 is 14 amino acids long. V was trimmed by 0 bases and J by 6 bases, leaving 14 bases between them. CDR1 GTSNPN and CDR2 SVGIG come from the germline V gene (reference sequence). The data originate from a study of metastatic and nonmetastatic thyroid tumors. Findings of the study overall: In both blood and tumor samples, TCR beta diversity was reported significantly higher for malignant than benign nodules.

Under the authors' procedure: The study's classifier, a distant-metastasis tool for papillary thyroid cancer, was built using CDR3 differences across clinicopathological groups. TCRdb reanalyzed the PCR reads with MiXCR. These V and J calls are TCRdb output, not the study's own analysis. The data hold more than 20,000 clones, with about 10% observed a single time. All patients were untreated before thyroid surgery. This TCR derives from a female donor with papillary thyroid cancer or a benign thyroid nodule (not recorded which). Some clones in this sample may be carry-over from other donors' samples. J is TRBJ1-1 and V is TRBV30; D not certain. Input material: blood. The CDR3: CAWSVGGYMAEAFF. The DNA of the CDR3 is TGTGCCTGGAGTGTGGGAGGATACATGGCTGAAGCTTTCTTT. The variable domain in full, with the rest retrieved from reference TRBV30 and TRBJ1-1, is SQTIHQWPATLVQPVGSPLSLECTVEGTSNPNLYWYRQAAGRGLQLLFYSVGIGQISSEVPQNLSASRPQDRQFILSSKKLLLSDSGFYLCAWSVGGYMAEAFFGQGTRLTVV.